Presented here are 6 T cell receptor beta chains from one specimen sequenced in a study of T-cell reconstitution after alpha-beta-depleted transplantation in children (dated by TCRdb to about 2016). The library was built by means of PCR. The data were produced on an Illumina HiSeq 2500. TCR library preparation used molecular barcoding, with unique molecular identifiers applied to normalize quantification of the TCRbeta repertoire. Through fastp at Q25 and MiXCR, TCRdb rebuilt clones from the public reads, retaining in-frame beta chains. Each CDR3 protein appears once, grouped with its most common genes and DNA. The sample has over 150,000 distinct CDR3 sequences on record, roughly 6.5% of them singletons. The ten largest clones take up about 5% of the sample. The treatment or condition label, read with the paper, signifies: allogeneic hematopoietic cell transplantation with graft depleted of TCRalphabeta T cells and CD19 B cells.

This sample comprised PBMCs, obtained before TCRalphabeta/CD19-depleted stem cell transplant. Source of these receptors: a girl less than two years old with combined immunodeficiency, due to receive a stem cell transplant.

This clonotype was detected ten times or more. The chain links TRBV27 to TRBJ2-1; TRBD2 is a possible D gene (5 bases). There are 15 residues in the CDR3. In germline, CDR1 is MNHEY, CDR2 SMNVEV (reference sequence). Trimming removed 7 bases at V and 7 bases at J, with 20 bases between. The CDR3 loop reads CASKFLVASGNEQFF. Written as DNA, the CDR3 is TGTGCCAGCAAGTTCCTGGTAGCGAGTGGGAATGAGCAGTTCTTC.

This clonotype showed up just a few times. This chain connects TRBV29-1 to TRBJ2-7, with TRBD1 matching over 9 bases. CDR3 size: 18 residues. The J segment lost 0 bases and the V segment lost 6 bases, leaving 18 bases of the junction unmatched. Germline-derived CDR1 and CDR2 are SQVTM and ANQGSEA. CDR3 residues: CSVETVPGTGFSSYEQYF. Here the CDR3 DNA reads TGCAGCGTGGAAACTGTCCCCGGGACAGGGTTTAGCTCCTACGAGCAGTACTTC.

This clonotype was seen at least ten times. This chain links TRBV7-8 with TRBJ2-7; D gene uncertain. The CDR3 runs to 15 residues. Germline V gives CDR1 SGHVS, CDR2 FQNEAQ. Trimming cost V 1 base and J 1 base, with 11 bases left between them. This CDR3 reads CASSLEGSPSYEQYF. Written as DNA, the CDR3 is TGTGCCAGCAGCTTAGAGGGTAGCCCGTCCTACGAGCAGTACTTC.

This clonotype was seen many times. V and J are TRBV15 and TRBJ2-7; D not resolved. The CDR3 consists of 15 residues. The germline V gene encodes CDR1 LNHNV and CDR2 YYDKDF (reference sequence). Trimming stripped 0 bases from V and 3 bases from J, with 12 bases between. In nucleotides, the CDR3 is TGTGCCACCAGCAGAGATCTGGTAGCAGACTACGAGCAGTACTTC. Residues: CATSRDLVADYEQYF.

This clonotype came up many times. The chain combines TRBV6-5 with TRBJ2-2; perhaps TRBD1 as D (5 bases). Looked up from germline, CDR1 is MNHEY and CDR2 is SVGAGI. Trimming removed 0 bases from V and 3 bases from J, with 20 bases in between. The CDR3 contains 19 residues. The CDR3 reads CASSYSQAGLGHDTGELFF. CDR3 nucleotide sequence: TGTGCCAGCAGTTACTCTCAGGCAGGGCTCGGACATGACACCGGGGAGCTGTTTTTT.

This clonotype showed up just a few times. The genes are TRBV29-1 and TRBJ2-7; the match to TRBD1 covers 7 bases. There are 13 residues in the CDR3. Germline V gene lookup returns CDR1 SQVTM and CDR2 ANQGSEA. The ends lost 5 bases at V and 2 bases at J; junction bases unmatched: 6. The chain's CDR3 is CSVTDREAYEQYF. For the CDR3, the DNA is TGCAGCGTTACAGACAGGGAAGCCTACGAGCAGTACTTC.